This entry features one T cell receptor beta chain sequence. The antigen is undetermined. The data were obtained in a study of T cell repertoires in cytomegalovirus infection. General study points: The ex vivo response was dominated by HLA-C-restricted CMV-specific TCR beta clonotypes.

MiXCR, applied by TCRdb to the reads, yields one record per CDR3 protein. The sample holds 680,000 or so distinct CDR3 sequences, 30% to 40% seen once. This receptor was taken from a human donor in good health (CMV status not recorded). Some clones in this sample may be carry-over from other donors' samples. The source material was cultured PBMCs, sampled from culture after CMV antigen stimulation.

This chain's CDR3 is CASSATGGAGEQFF. The DNA of the CDR3 is TGTGCCAGCAGCGCAACCGGGGGGGCAGGCGAGCAGTTCTTC. V gene TRBV7-6 combines with J gene TRBJ2-1, with TRBD2 matching 8 bases. The CDR3 is 14 amino acids. From germline, CDR1 is SGHVS and CDR2 FNYEAQ. J lost 10 bases, V lost 5 bases, and 10 bases had no gene match.